Presented here are 13 T cell receptor beta chains from one specimen sequenced in a study of blood T cell repertoires in COVID-19. Assay used: immunoSEQ multiplex PCR; TCRdb lists only in-frame clones, some missing. The sample contains about 62,000 clones, around 85% of which appear only once. What was sequenced was peripheral blood. Receptors originate from a man in his sixties with acute or convalescent COVID-19.

The chain recombines TRBV18 with TRBJ2-1, with 12 positions matching TRBD1. Germline CDR1 reads KGHSH; CDR2 reads LQKENI. The CDR3 has 15 amino acids. V trimming: 4 bases; J trimming: 7 bases; junction bases outside the gene matches: 5. The CDR3 here is CASSRRDRGRNEQFF. CDR3 coding DNA: TGTGCCAGCTCACGCCGGGACAGGGGGCGGAATGAGCAGTTCTTC.

The V and J genes are TRBV24-1 and TRBJ1-2; 7 bases align to TRBD1. The CDR3 contains 13 residues. J gave up 4 bases and V 3 bases, and 1 base lay outside the gene matches. CDR1 and CDR2 (germline): KGHDR, SFDVKD. The CDR3 DNA reads as TGTGCCACCAGTGATCGACAGGGCTATGGCTACACCTTC. Amino acid sequence: CATSDRQGYGYTF.

The chain has TRBV6-5 and TRBJ2-3; D may be TRBD2 (6 bases). The CDR3 has 15 amino acids. V was pared by 6 bases and J by 4 bases, with 17 bases between. From germline, CDR1 is MNHEY and CDR2 SVGAGI. The chain's CDR3 is CASRLASVRSDTQYF. The CDR3 DNA reads TGTGCCAGCAGGCTGGCTAGCGTTCGTTCAGATACGCAGTATTTT.

V and J are TRBV7-2 and TRBJ1-1, with D unclear. V was shortened by 5 bases and J by 3 bases, with 16 bases between the two germline ends. This CDR3 comprises 15 residues. CDR1 and CDR2 (germline): SGHTA, FQGNSA. The CDR3 nucleotides are TGTGCCAGCAGCAAGGCCCTCGGACTTCACACTGAAGCTTTCTTT. Protein product: CASSKALGLHTEAFF.

The rearrangement links TRBV10-1 to TRBJ1-1; maybe TRBD1 (6 bases). V lost 2 bases, J lost 0 bases, and 13 bases lay in between. Germline V gene data show CDR1 as WNHNN and CDR2 as SYGVQD (reference sequence). CDR3 length equals 16 residues. The CDR3 DNA follows: TGCGCCAGCAGTGAGCACAGACAGGCACTGAACACTGAAGCTTTCTTT. Translation: CASSEHRQALNTEAFF.

This clone was seen more than once but under ten times. The chain combines TRBV5-1 with TRBJ2-7; 15 bases map to TRBD2. The CDR3 runs 16 residues. Trimming cost V 2 bases and J 7 bases; bases outside gene matches: 7. Germline lookup yields CDR1 SGHRS and CDR2 YFSETQ. CDR3 region: CASSFWTSGRAWEQYF. In DNA, the CDR3 is TGCGCCAGCAGCTTTTGGACTAGCGGGAGGGCCTGGGAGCAGTACTTC.

V gene TRBV28 combines with J gene TRBJ1-1; D is possibly TRBD1 (6 bases). Trimming stripped 2 bases from V and 4 bases from J, with 8 bases between. The CDR3 is made up of 13 amino acids. CDR1 and CDR2 from the germline V gene are MDHEN and SYDVKM. The CDR3 here is CASSLQGSTEAFF. The DNA for the CDR3 is TGTGCCAGCAGTTTACAGGGGAGCACTGAAGCTTTCTTT.

The chain is built from TRBV5-1 and TRBJ2-3; 8 bases map to TRBD2. From germline, CDR1 is SGHRS and CDR2 YFSETQ. The CDR3 is made up of 15 amino acids. Trimming at V came to 1 base and at J to 3 bases, leaving 4 bases not matched to a gene. The CDR3 reads CASSLQAGVTDTQYF. DNA for the CDR3: TGCGCCAGCAGCTTGCAAGCGGGAGTTACAGATACGCAGTATTTT.

This sequence joins TRBV18 and TRBJ1-2; D is unresolved. This CDR3 region has 16 residues. Germline CDR1 is KGHSH and CDR2 is LQKENI. V was pared by 5 bases and J by 4 bases, with 20 bases between. In DNA, the CDR3 is TGTGCCAGCTCATCGCAGAGGATCGAGGATTCCTATGGCTACACCTTC. It is translated as CASSSQRIEDSYGYTF.

The J gene is TRBJ1-2, the V gene TRBV27; D possibly corresponds to TRBD1 (6 bases). CDR3 length: 12 residues. Germline-derived CDR1 and CDR2 are MNHEY and SMNVEV (reference sequence). V dropped 5 bases and J dropped 8 bases, with 12 bases sitting between them. CDR3 protein: CASSPQGDGYTF. The DNA of the CDR3 is TGTGCCAGCAGTCCACAGGGTGACGGCTACACCTTC.

This rearrangement joins TRBV3-1 (or the pseudogene TRBV3-2) to TRBJ1-2; a possible D gene is TRBD1 (5 bases). Germline values: CDR1 LGHDT, CDR2 YNNKEL (reference sequence). Trimming shortened V by 1 base and J by 7 bases, and 10 bases separated the two germline ends. This CDR3 is built from 13 residues. CDR3 nucleotides: TGTGCCAGCAGCCAAGGGGGCTGGGGTGGCTACACCTTC. It translates to CASSQGGWGGYTF.

The rearrangement joins TRBV2 to TRBJ2-5, with D unresolved. This CDR3 has 12 residues. Germline V gene sequence: CDR1 SNHLY, CDR2 FYNNEI. Trimming left V 0 bases short and J 9 bases short, with 8 bases between. CDR3 DNA: TGTGCCAGCAGTGAAGCGCTTCGGGCCCAGTACTTC. Translation: CASSEALRAQYF. Together with reference TRBV2 and TRBJ2-5, the CDR3 gives the full variable domain: EPEVTQTPSHQVTQMGQEVILRCVPISNHLYFYWYRQILGQKVEFLVSFYNNEISEKSEIFDDQFSVERPDGSNFTLKIRSTKLEDSAMYFCASSEALRAQYFGPGTRLLVL.

A note on this clone: Other DNA sequences in this sample translate to the same CDR3. This chain connects TRBV2 to TRBJ2-7; 7 bases are a match to TRBD1. Germline CDR1 SNHLY, CDR2 FYNNEI. The CDR3 runs 13 residues. The junction had 5 bases not matched to a gene; V was cut back by 6 bases and J by 3 bases. CDR3 sequence (DNA): TGTGCCAGCAGCCGGGACAGTCTCTACGAGCAGTACTTC. Translating gives CASSRDSLYEQYF.